This T cell receptor (beta chain) was captured by sequencing in a study of blood T cell repertoires in COVID-19. TCRdb keeps only in-frame clones here, not all; method: immunoSEQ multiplex PCR. The sample has roughly 260,000 clones, 88% seen once; the top ten hold around 10%. The CDR3 contains 14 residues. The germline V gene encodes CDR1 MNHEY and CDR2 SMNVEV (reference sequence). V gave up 4 bases and J gave up 1 base; unmatched junction bases: 1. The chain recombines TRBV27 with TRBJ2-7, with 10 positions matching TRBD1. The receptor was isolated from a woman in her thirties with COVID-19, enrolled during active disease. Material for sequencing was peripheral blood. Written as DNA, the CDR3 is TGTGCCAGCAGTTCGGGACAGGGGTCCTACGAGCAGTACTTC. This codes for CASSSGQGSYEQYF.